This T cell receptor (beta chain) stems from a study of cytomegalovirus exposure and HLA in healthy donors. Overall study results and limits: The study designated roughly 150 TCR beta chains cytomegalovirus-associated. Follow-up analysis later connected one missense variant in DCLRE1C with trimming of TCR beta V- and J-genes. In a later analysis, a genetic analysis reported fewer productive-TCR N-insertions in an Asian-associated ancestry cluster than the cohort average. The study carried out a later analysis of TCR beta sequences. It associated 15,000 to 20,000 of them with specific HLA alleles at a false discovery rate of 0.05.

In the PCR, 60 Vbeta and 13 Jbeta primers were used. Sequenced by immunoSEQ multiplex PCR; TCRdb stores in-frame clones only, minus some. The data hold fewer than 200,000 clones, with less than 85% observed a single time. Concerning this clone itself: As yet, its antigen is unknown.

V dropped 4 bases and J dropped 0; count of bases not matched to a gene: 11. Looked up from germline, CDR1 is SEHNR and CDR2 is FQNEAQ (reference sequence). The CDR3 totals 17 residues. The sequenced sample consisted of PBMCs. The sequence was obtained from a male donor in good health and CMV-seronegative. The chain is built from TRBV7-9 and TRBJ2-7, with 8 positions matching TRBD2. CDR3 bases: TGTGCCAGCAGCTCCATGGTGGGCGGGGGGAGCTCCTACGAGCAGTACTTC. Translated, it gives CASSSMVGGGSSYEQYF.